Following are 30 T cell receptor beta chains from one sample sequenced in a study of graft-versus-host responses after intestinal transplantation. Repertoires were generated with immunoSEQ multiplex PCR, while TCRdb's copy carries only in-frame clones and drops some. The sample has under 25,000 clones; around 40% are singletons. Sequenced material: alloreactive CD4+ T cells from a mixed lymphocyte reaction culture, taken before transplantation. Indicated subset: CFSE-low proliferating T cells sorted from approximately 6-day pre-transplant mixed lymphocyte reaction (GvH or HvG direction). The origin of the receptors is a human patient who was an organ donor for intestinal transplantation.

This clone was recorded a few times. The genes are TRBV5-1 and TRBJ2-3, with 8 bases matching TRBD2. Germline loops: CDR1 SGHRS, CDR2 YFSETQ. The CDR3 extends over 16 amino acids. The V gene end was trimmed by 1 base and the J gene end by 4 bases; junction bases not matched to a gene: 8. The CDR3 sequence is CASSLPTGGGADTQYF. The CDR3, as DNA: TGCGCCAGCAGCTTGCCAACGGGAGGGGGTGCAGATACGCAGTATTTT.

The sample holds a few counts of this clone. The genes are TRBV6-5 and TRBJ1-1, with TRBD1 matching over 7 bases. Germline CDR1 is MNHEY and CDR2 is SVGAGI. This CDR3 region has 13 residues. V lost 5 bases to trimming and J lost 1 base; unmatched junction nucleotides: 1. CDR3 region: CASSRTGNTEAFF. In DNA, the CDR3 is TGTGCCAGCAGTAGGACAGGGAACACTGAAGCTTTCTTT.

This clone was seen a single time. Written as DNA, the CDR3 is TGTGCCAGCAGCCACGGGGACCAGAGGTATGAGCAGTTCTTC. Protein product: CASSHGDQRYEQFF. The genes are TRBV4-2 and TRBJ2-1; TRBD1 or TRBD2 may be the D gene (5 bases each). The V and J ends lost 3 bases and 8 bases respectively, with 14 bases between them. Germline V gene data show CDR1 as LGHNA and CDR2 as YNFKEQ. CDR3 length: 14 amino acids.

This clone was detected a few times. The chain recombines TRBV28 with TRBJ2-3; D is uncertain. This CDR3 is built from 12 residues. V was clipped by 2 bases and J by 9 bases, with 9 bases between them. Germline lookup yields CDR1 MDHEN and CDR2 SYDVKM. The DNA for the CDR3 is TGTGCCAGCAGTTTAATCGGGCAGACGCAGTATTTT. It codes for CASSLIGQTQYF.

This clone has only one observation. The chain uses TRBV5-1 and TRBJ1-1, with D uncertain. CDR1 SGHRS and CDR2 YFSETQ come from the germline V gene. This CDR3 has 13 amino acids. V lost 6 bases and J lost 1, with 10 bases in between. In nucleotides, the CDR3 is TGCGCCAGCAAACAGCAGGCGAACACTGAAGCTTTCTTT. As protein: CASKQQANTEAFF.

CDR3 amino acids: CASSQGQNYGYTF. The DNA for the CDR3 is TGCGCCAGCAGCCAAGGACAAAACTATGGCTACACCTTC. This chain connects TRBV4-1 to TRBJ1-2; D uncertain. Between the trimmed V and J ends, which lost 1 base and 2 bases, there was a span of 5 bases. The CDR3 is 13 residues long. Germline V lookup: CDR1 MGHRA, CDR2 YSYEKL.

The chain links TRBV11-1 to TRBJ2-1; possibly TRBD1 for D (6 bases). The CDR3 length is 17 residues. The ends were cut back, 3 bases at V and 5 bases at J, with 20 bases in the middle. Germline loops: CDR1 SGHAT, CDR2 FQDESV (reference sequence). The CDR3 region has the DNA TGTGCCAGCAGCTTTCAGGGGATGCGGTACACAGACAATGAGCAGTTCTTC. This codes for CASSFQGMRYTDNEQFF.

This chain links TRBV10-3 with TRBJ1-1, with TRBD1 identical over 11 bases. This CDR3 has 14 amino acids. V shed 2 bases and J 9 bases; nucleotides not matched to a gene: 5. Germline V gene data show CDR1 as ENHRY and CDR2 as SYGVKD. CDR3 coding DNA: TGTGCCATCAGTGAGGGGACAGGGGGAGTCAAAGCTTTCTTT. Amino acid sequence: CAISEGTGGVKAFF.

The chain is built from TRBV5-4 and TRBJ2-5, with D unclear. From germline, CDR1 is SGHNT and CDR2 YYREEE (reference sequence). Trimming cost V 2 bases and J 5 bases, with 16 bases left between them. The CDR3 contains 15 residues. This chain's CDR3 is CASSFSLGMGETQYF. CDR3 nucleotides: TGTGCCAGCAGCTTTAGTCTGGGGATGGGGGAGACCCAGTACTTC.

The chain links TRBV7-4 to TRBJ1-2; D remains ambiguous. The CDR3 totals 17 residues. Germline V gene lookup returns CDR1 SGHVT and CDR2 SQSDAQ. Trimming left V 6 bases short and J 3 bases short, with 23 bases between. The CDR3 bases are TGTGCCAGCAGTGAATGGCACCTTAGGAACGTCGACTATGGCTACACCTTC. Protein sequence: CASSEWHLRNVDYGYTF. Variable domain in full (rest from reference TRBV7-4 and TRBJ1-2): GAGVSQSPRYKVAKRGRDVALRCDSISGHVTLYWYRQTLGQGSEVLTYSQSDAQRDKSGRPSGRFSAERPERSVSTLKIQRTEQGDSAVYLCASSEWHLRNVDYGYTFGSGTRLTVV.

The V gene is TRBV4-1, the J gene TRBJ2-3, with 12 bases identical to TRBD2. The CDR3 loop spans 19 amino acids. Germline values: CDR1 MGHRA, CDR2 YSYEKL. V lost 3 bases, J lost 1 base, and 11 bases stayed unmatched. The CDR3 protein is CASSQQEGLAGPRTDTQYF. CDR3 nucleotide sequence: TGCGCCAGCAGCCAGCAGGAGGGACTAGCGGGCCCGCGCACAGATACGCAGTATTTT.

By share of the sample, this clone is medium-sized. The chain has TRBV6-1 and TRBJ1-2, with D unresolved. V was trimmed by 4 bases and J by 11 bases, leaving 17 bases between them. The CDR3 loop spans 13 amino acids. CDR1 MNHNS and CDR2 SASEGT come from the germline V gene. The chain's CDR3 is CASSAGSAVRYTF. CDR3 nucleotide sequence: TGTGCCAGCAGTGCCGGGTCGGCTGTTAGGTACACCTTC.

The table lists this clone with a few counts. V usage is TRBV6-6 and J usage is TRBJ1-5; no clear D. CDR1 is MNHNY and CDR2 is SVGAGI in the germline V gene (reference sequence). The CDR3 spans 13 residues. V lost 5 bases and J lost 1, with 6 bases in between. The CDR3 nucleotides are TGTGCCAGCAGTGCCGGAAGCAATCAGCCCCAGCATTTT. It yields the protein CASSAGSNQPQHF.

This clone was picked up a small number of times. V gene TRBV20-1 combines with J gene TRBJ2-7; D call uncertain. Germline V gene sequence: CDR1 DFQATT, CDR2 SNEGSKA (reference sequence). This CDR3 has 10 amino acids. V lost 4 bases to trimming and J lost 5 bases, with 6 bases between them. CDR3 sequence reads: CSAIVNEQYF. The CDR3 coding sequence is TGCAGTGCTATCGTAAACGAGCAGTACTTC.

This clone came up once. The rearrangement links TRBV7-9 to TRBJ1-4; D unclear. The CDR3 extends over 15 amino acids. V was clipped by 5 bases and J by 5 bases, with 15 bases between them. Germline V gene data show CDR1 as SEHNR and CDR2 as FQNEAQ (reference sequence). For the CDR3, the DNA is TGTGCCAGCAGCCCCGGTTCACGTAGCAATGAAAAACTGTTTTTT. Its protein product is CASSPGSRSNEKLFF. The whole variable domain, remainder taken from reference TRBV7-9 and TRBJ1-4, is DTGVSQNPRHKITKRGQNVTFRCDPISEHNRLYWYRQTLGQGPEFLTYFQNEAQLEKSRLLSDRFSAERPKGSFSTLEIQRTEQGDSAMYLCASSPGSRSNEKLFFGSGTQLSVL.

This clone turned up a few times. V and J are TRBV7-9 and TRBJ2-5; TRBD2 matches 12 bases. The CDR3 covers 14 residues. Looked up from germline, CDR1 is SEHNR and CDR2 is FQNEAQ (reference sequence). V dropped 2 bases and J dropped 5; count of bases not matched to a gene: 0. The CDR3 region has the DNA TGTGCCAGCAGCTTACTAGCGGGAGGGGAGACCCAGTACTTC. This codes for CASSLLAGGETQYF.

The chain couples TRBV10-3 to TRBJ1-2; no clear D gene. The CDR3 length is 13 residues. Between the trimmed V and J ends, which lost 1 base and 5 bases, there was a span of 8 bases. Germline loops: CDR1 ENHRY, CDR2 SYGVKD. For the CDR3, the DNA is TGTGCCATCAGTGAGTGGAGGTCTTATGGCTACACCTTC. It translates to CAISEWRSYGYTF.

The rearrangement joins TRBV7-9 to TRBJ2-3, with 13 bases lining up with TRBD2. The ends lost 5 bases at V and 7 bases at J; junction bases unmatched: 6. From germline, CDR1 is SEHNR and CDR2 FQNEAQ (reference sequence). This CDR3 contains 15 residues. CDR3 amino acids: CASSRTSGSINTQYF. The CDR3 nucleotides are TGTGCCAGCAGCCGGACTAGCGGGAGTATAAATACGCAGTATTTT.

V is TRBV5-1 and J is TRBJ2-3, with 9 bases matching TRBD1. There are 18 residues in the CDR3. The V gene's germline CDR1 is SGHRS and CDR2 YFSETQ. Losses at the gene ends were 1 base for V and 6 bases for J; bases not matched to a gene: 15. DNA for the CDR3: TGCGCCAGCAGCTTGCGCCGGACGGGACAGGGAAGACCGGATACGCAGTATTTT. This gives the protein CASSLRRTGQGRPDTQYF.

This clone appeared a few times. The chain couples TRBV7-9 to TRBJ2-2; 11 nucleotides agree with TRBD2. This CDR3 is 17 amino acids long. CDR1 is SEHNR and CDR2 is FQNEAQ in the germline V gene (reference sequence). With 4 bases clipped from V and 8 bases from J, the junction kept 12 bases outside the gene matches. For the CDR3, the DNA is TGTGCCAGCAGCTCTCCCTTGACTAGCGGGATTACGGGGGAGCTGTTTTTT. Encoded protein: CASSSPLTSGITGELFF.

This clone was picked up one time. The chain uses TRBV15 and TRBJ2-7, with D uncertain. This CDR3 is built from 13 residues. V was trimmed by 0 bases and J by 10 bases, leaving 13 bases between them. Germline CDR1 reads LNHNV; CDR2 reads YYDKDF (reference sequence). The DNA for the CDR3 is TGTGCCACCAGCAGAGATGTATCGGACCTACAGTACTTC. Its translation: CATSRDVSDLQYF.

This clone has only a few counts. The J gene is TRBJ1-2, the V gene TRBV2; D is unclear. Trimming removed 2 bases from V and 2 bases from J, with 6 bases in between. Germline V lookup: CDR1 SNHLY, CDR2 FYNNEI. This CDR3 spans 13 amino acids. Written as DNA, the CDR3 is TGTGCCAGCAGTGAAACGTTGAACTATGGCTACACCTTC. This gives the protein CASSETLNYGYTF.

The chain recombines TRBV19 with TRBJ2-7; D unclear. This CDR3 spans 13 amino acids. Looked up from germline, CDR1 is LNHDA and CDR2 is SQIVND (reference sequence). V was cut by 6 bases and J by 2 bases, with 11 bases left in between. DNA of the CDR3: TGTGCCAGTAGCCCTTTGACCGCCTACGAGCAGTACTTC. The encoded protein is CASSPLTAYEQYF.

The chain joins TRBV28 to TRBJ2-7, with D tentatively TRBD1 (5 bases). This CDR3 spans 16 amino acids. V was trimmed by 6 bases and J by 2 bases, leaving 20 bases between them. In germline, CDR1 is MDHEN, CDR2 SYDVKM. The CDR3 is CASSVQDGTLAYEQYF. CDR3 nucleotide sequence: TGTGCCAGCAGCGTACAGGATGGTACCCTGGCCTACGAGCAGTACTTC. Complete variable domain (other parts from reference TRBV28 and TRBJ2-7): DVKVTQSSRYLVKRTGEKVFLECVQDMDHENMFWYRQDPGLGLRLIYFSYDVKMKEKGDIPEGYSVSREKKERFSLILESASTNQTSMYLCASSVQDGTLAYEQYFGPGTRLTVT.

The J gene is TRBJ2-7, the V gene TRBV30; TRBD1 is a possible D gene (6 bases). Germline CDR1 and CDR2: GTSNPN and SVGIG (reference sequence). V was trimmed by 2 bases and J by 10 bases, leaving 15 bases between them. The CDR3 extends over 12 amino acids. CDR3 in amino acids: CAWSTGTYYQYF. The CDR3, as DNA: TGTGCCTGGAGTACAGGGACCTACTATCAGTACTTC. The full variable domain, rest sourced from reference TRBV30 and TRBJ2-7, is SQTIHQWPATLVQPVGSPLSLECTVEGTSNPNLYWYRQAAGRGLQLLFYSVGIGQISSEVPQNLSASRPQDRQFILSSKKLLLSDSGFYLCAWSTGTYYQYFGPGTRLTVT.

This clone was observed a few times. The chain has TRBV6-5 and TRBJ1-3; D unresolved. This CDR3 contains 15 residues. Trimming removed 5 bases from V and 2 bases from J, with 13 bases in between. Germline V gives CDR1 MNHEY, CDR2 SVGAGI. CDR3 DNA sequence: TGTGCCAGCAGTCTCGAAGGGAGGGCTGGAAACACCATATATTTT. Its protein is CASSLEGRAGNTIYF.

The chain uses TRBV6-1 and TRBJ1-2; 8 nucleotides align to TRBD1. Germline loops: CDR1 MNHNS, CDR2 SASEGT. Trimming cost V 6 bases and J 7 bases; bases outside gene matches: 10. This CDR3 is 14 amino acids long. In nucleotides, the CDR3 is TGTGCCAGCAGGCCAAACCAGGGGGCAAGTGGCTACACCTTC. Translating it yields CASRPNQGASGYTF.

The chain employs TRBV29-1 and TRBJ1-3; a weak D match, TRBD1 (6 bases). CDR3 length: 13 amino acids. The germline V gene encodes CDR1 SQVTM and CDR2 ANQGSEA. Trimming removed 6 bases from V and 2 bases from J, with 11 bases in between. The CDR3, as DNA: TGCAGCGTGATCCAGGGGACTGGAAACACCATATATTTT. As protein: CSVIQGTGNTIYF.

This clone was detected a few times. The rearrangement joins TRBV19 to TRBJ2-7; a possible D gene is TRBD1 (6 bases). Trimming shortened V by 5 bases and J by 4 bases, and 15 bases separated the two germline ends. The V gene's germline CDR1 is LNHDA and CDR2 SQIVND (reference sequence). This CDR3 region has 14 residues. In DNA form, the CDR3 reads TGTGCCAGTAGTTTGACAGGTAGAAGGTACGAGCAGTACTTC. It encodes CASSLTGRRYEQYF.

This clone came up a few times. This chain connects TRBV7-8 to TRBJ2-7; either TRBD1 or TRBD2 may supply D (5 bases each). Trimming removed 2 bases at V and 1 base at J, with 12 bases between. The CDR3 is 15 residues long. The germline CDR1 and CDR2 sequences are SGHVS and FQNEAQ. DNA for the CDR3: TGTGCCAGCAGCTTATCCGGGACGGGTTCCTACGAGCAGTACTTC. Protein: CASSLSGTGSYEQYF.